This T cell receptor (beta chain) was captured in a study of blood T cell repertoires in COVID-19. Looking at the study overall: The origin of the acute and convalescent COVID-19 samples was the United States, Italy and Spain. The cDNA or gDNA used as material had been derived from T cells, B-cell-depleted T cells, or PBMCs.

Authors' methods: Amplification of reference gene primers provided the estimated nucleated cell counts. Sequencing used immunoSEQ multiplex PCR; TCRdb keeps in-frame clones, though not all of them. The DNA was the basis for D and trimming; V, J and clone size are from that table. The profile shows 200,000 to 250,000 clones, 86% of them singletons. The sequence was obtained from a man under 40 who had recovered from COVID-19. The sequencing input was peripheral blood.

CDR3 bases: TGTGCCAGCAGTTTTTTCTTCCTGGCCTCCCCGTCGAATTCACCCCTCCACTTT. Encoded protein: CASSFFFLASPSNSPLHF. The J gene is TRBJ1-6, the V gene TRBV27; D is ambiguous. The CDR3 length is 18 residues. CDR1 and CDR2 from the germline V gene are MNHEY and SMNVEV (reference sequence). V lost 3 bases, J lost 7 bases, and 22 bases lay in between.